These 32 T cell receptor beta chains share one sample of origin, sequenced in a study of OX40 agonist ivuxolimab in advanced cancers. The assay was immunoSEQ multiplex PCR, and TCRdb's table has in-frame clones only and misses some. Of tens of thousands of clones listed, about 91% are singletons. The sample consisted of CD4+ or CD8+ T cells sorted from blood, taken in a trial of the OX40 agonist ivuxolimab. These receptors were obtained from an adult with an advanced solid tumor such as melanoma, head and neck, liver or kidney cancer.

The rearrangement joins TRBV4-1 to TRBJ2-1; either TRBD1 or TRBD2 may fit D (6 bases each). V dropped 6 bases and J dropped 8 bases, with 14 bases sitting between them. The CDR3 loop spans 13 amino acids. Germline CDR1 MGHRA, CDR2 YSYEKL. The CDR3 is CASRPPGGYEQFF. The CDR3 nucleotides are TGCGCCAGCAGACCCCCCGGGGGCTATGAGCAGTTCTTC.

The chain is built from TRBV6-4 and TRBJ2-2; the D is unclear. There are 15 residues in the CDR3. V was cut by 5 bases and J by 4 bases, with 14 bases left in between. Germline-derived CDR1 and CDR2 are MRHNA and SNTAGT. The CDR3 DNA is TGTGCCAGCAGTCCTCTCGCGTCGGGCACCGGGGAGCTGTTTTTT. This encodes CASSPLASGTGELFF.

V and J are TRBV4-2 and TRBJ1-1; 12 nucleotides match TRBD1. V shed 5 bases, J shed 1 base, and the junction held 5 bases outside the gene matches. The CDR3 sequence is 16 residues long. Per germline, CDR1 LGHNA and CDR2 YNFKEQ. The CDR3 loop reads CASSSGTGGENTEAFF. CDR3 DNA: TGTGCCAGCAGCTCCGGGACAGGGGGCGAGAACACTGAAGCTTTCTTT.

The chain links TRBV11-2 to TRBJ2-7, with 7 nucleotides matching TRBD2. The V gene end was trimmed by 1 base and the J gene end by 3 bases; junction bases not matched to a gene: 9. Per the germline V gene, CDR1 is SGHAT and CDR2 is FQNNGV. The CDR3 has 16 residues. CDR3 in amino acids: CASSLVGGYSNYEQYF. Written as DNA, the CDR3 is TGTGCCAGCAGCTTAGTCGGGGGGTATTCCAACTACGAGCAGTACTTC. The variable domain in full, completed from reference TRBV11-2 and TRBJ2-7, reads EAGVAQSPRYKIIEKRQSVAFWCNPISGHATLYWYQQILGQGPKLLIQFQNNGVVDDSQLPKDRFSAERLKGVDSTLKIQPAKLEDSAVYLCASSLVGGYSNYEQYFGPGTRLTVT.

The CDR3 nucleotides read TGCAGCGTTGAGCCTGGAGCAGGAAACTATGGCTACACCTTC. Translating it yields CSVEPGAGNYGYTF. The chain uses TRBV29-1 and TRBJ1-2; D not resolved. CDR3 length: 14 residues. Between the trimmed V and J ends, which lost 3 bases and 2 bases, there was a span of 13 bases. Germline CDR1 SQVTM, CDR2 ANQGSEA.

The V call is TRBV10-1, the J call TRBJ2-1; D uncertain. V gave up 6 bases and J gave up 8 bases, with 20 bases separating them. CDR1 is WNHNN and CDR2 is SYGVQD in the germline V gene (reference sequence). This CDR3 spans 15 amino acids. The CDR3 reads CASSRLQQVSDEQFF. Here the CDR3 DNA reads TGCGCCAGCAGCCGGTTGCAGCAGGTCTCGGATGAGCAGTTCTTC.

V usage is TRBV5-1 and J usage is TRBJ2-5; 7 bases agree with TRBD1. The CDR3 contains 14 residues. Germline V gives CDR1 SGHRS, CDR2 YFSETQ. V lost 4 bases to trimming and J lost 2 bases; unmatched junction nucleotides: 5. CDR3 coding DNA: TGCGCCAGCAGCCAGGGGGAATTTCAAGAGACCCAGTACTTC. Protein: CASSQGEFQETQYF.

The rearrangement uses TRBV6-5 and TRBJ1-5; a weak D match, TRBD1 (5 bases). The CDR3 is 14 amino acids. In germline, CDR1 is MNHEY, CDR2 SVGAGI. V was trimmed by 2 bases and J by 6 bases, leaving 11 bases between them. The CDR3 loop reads CASSYASGGQPQHF. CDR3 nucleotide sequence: TGTGCCAGCAGTTACGCTTCTGGGGGTCAGCCCCAGCATTTT.

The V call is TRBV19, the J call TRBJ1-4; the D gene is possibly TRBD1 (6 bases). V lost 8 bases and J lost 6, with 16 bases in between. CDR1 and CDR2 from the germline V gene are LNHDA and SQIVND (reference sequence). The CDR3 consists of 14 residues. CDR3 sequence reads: CASGSTGMDEKLFF. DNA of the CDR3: TGTGCCAGTGGGTCTACAGGGATGGATGAAAAACTGTTTTTT.

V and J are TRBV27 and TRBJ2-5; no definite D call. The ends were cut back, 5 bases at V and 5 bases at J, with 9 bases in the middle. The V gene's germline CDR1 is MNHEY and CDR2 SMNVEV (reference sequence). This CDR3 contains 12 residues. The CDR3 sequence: CASSREGETQYF. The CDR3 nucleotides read TGTGCCAGCAGTCGTGAAGGGGAGACCCAGTACTTC.

The CDR3 DNA follows: TGTGCCAGCAGATTGTCAGGGCGGGCTGAAGCTTTCTTT. It is translated as CASRLSGRAEAFF. The rearrangement links TRBV25-1 to TRBJ1-1; TRBD1 is a possible D gene (5 bases). Trimming shortened V by 6 bases and J by 6 bases, and 14 bases separated the two germline ends. The CDR3 loop spans 13 amino acids. Germline V gives CDR1 MGHDK, CDR2 SYGVNS.

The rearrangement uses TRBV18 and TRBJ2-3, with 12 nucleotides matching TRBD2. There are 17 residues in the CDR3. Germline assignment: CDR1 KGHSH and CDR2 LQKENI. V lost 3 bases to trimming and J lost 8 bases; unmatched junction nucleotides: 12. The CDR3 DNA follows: TGTGCCAGCTCACCGACGTCCCCCAGACTAGCGGGAGCTACGCAGTATTTT. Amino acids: CASSPTSPRLAGATQYF.

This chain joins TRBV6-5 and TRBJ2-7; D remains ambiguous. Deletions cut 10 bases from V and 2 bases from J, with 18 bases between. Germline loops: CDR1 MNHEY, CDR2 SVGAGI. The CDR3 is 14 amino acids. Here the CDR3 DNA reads TGTGCCACCAGCCCGGGCGGCATAACCTACGAGCAGTACTTC. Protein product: CATSPGGITYEQYF.

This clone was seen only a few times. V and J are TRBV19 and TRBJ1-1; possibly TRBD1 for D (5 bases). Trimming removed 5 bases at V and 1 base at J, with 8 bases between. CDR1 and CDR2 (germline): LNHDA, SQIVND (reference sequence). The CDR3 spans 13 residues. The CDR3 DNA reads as TGTGCCAGTAGTCGCCAGGGGAACACTGAAGCTTTCTTT. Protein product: CASSRQGNTEAFF.

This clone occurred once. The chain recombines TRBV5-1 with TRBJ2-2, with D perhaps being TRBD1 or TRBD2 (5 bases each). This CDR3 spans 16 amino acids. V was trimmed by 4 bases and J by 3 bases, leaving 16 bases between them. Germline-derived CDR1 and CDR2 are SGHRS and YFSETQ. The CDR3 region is CASSVAGTYHTGELFF. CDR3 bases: TGCGCCAGCAGCGTAGCCGGGACGTACCACACCGGGGAGCTGTTTTTT.

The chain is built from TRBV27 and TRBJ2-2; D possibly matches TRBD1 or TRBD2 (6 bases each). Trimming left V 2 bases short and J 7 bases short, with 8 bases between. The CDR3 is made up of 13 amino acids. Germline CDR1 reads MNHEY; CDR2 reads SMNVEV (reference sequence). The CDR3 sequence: CASSLRGRGELFF. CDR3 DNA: TGTGCCAGCAGTTTACGGGGGCGCGGGGAGCTGTTTTTT.

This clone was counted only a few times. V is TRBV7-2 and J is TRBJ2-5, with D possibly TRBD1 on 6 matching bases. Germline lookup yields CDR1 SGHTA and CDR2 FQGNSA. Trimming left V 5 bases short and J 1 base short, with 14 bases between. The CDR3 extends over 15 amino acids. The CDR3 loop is CASSKTARGQETQYF. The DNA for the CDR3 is TGTGCCAGCAGCAAAACTGCCAGGGGCCAAGAGACCCAGTACTTC. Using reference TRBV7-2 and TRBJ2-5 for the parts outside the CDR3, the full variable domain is GAGVSQSPSNKVTEKGKDVELRCDPISGHTALYWYRQSLGQGLEFLIYFQGNSAPDKSGLPSDRFSAERTGGSVSTLTIQRTQQEDSAVYLCASSKTARGQETQYFGPGTRLLVL.

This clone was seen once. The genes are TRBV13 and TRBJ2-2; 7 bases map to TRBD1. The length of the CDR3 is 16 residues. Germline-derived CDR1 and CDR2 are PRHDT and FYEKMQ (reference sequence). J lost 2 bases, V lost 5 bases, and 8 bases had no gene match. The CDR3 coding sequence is TGTGCCAGCAGCCGCCGGGACAGCTTTAACACCGGGGAGCTGTTTTTT. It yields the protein CASSRRDSFNTGELFF.

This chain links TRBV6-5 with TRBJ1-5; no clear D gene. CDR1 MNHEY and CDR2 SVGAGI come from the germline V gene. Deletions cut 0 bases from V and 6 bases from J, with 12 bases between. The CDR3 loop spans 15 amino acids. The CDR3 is CASSYSTGGGQPQHF. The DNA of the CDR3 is TGTGCCAGCAGTTACTCGACGGGCGGCGGTCAGCCCCAGCATTTT.

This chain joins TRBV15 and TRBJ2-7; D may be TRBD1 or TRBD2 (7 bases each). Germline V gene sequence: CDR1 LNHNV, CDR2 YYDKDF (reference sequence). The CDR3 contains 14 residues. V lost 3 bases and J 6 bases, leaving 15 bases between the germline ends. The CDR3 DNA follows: TGTGCCACCAGCAGTATCGACAGGGAGGGCGAGCAGTACTTC. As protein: CATSSIDREGEQYF.

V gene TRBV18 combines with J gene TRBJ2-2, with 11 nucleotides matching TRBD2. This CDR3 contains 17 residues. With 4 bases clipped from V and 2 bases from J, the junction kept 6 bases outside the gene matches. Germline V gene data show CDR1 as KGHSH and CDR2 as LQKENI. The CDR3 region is CASSLTGTSGNTGELFF. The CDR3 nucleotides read TGTGCCAGCTCACTGACCGGGACTAGCGGTAACACCGGGGAGCTGTTTTTT.

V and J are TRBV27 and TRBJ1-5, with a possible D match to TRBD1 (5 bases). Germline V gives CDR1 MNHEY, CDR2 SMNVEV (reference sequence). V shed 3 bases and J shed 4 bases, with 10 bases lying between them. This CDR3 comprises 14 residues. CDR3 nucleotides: TGTGCCAGCAGTTTGTGGCAGGGAAATCAGCCCCAGCATTTT. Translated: CASSLWQGNQPQHF.

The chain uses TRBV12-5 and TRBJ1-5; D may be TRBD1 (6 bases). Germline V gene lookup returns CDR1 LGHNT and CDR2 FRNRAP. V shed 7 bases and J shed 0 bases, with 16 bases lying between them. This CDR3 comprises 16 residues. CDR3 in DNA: TGTGCTAGTGTTGGACCAGGGGTCTATAGCAATCAGCCCCAGCATTTT. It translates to CASVGPGVYSNQPQHF.

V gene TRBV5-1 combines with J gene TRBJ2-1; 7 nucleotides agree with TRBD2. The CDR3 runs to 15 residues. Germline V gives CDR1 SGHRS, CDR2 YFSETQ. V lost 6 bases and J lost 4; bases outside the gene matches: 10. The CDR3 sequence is CASTIRLAGYNEQFF. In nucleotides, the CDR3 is TGCGCCAGCACCATAAGACTAGCCGGTTACAATGAGCAGTTCTTC.

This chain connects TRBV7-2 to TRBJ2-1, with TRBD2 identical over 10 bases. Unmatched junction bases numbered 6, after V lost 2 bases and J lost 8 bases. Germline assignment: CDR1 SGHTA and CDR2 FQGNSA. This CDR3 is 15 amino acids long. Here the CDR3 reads CASSLLAGVIYEQFF. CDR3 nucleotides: TGTGCCAGCAGCTTACTAGCGGGAGTTATCTATGAGCAGTTCTTC.

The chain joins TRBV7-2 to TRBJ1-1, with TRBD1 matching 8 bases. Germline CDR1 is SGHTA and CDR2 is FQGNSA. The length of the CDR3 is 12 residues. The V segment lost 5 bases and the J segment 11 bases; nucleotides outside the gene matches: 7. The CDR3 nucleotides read TGTGCCAGCAGCACCTCACAGGGGGTGGCTTTCTTT. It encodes CASSTSQGVAFF.

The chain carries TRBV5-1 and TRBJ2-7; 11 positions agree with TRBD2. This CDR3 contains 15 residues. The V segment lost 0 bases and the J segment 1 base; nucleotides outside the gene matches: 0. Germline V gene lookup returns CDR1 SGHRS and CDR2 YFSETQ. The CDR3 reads CASSLGLAGSYEQYF. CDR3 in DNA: TGCGCCAGCAGCTTGGGACTAGCGGGATCCTACGAGCAGTACTTC.

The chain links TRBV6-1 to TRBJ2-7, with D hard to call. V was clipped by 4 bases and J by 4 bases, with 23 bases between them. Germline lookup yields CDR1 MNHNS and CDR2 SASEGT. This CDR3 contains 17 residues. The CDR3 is CASSVSGLSGTIYEQYF. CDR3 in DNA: TGTGCCAGCAGTGTATCGGGTCTATCCGGCACCATTTACGAGCAGTACTTC.

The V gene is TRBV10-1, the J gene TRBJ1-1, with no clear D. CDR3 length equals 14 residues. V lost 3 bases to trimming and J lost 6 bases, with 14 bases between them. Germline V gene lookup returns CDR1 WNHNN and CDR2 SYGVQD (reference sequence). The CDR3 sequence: CASSDIDSGPEAFF. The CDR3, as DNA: TGCGCCAGCAGTGACATTGATTCCGGTCCTGAAGCTTTCTTT.

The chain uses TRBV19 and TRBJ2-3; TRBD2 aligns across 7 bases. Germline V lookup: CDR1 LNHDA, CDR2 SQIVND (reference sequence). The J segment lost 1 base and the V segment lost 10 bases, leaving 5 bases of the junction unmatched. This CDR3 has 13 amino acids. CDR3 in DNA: TGTGCCACCGACCTAGCGGGCACAGATACGCAGTATTTT. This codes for CATDLAGTDTQYF.

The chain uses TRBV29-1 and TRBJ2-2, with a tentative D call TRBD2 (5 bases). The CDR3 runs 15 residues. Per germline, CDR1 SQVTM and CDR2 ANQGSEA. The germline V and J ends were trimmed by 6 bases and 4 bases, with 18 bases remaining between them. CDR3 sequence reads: CSVRLTHAGTGELFF. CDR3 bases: TGCAGCGTGAGACTAACCCATGCTGGCACCGGGGAGCTGTTTTTT.

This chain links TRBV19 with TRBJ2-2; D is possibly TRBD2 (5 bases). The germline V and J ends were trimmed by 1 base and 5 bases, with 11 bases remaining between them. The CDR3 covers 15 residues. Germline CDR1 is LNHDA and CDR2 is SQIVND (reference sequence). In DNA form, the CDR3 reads TGTGCCAGTAGTATAGGGGGAGTTGGAACCGGGGAGCTGTTTTTT. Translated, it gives CASSIGGVGTGELFF. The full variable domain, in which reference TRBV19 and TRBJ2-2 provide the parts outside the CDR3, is DGGITQSPKYLFRKEGQNVTLSCEQNLNHDAMYWYRQDPGQGLRLIYYSQIVNDFQKGDIAEGYSVSREKKESFPLTVTSAQKNPTAFYLCASSIGGVGTGELFFGEGSRLTVL.